This T cell receptor (beta chain) emerged from a study of human T cells and chemical hapten exposure. The time point is: pre-sensitization, week 0. The treatment denotes: therapeutic diphenylcyclopropenone sensitization with weekly scalp DPC. Notes on the study in general: The study found expanded TCRs formed significantly more large CDR3 similarity clusters than controls. High-frequency TCRs, those above 1 in 1000, stayed the same after DPC sensitization.

TCRdb fed the RACE reads into MiXCR, producing one record per CDR3 protein. The sample has about 350,000 distinct CDR3 sequences; 5% to 6.5% are singletons. In germline, CDR1 is SGHNT, CDR2 YYREEE (reference sequence). Trimming took off 0 bases at V and 3 bases at J, with 7 bases between the two ends. The CDR3 has 15 residues. In the case of this clonotype: Its antigen is unknown.

The starting material was whole blood, obtained in connection with sensitization to the hapten diphenylcyclopropenone (DPC). The chain carries TRBV5-4 and TRBJ2-6; D is unresolved. This receptor was taken from a woman aged 18 to 35 with alopecia areata. Some clones in this sample may be carry-over from other donors' samples. The CDR3 protein is CASSLARGGANVLTF. The CDR3 coding sequence is TGTGCCAGCAGCTTGGCCCGAGGTGGGGCCAACGTCCTGACTTTC.